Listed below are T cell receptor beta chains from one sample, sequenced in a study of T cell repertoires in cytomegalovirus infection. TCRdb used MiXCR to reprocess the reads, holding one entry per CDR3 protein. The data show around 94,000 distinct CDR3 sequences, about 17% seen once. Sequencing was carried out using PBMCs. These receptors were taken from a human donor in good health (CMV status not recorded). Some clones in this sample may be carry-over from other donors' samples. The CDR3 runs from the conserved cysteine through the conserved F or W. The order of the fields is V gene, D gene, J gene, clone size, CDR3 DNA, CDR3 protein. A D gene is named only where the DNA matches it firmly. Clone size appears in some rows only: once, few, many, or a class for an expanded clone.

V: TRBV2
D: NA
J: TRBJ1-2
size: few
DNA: TGTGCCAGCCGAGAGACATCTTACTTCTATGGCTACACCTTC
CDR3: CASRETSYFYGYTF

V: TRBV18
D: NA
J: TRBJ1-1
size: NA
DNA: TGTGCCAGCTCATCAATAGCCGGCGCGGAGAACACTGAAGCTTTCTTT
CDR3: CASSSIAGAENTEAFF

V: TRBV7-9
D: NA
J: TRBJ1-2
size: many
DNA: TGTGCCAGCAGCCGAGGTGATGGCTACACCTTC
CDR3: CASSRGDGYTF

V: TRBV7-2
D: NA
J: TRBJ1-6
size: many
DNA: TGTGCCAGCAGCCAGGAGAGGGATTCACCCCTCCACTTT
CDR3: CASSQERDSPLHF

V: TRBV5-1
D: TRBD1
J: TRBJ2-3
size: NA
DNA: TGCGCCAGCACCGAGGGACAGTCCACAGATACGCAGTATTTT
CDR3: CASTEGQSTDTQYF

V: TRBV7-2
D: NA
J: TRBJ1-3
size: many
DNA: TGTGCCAGCAGCCCGGGCATTTTCGGAAACACCATATATTTT
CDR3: CASSPGIFGNTIYF

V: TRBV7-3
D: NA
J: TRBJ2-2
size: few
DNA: TGTGCCAGCAGCCCCACCTTCCAGCAAGCCGGGGAGCTGTTTTTT
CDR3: CASSPTFQQAGELFF

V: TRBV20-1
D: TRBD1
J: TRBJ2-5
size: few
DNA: TGCAGTGCCGCAACCCGGACAGGACAAGAGACCCAGTACTTC
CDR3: CSAATRTGQETQYF

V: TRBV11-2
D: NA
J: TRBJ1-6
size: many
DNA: TGTGCCAGCAGGGCAGGCTATAATTCACCCCTCCACTTT
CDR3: CASRAGYNSPLHF

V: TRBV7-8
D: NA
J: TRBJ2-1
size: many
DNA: TGTGCCAGCAGCTTCGGGCGGATTGAGGTCCGGAGCTCCTACAATGAGCAGTTCTTC
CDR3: CASSFGRIEVRSSYNEQFF

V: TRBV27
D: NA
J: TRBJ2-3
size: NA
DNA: TGTGCCAGCAGTTATATTGCCCCCACAGATACGCAGTATTTT
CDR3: CASSYIAPTDTQYF

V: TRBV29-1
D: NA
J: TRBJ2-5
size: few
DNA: TGCAGCGTTGTAGGCGGGGGCCTTAAAGAGACCCAGTACTTC
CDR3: CSVVGGGLKETQYF

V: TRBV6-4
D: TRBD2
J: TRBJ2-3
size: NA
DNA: TGTGCCAGCAGTGACGGAGCGGGGGGACCAGATACGCAGTATTTT
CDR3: CASSDGAGGPDTQYF

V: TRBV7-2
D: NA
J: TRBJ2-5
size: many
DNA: TGTGCCAGCAGCTTATTCTCTAAACGGGGGCAAGAGACCCAGTACTTC
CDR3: CASSLFSKRGQETQYF

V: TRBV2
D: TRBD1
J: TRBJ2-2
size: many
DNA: TGTGCCAGCAGGGTTGGACAGGGGAGCTCCGGGGAGCTGTTTTTT
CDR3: CASRVGQGSSGELFF

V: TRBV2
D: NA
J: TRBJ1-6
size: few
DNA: TGTGCCAGCAGTGCTTCCCCTAATTCACCCCTCCACTTT
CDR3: CASSASPNSPLHF

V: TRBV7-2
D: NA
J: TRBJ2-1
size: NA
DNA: TGTGCCAGCAGCTTAGATAGCCGCCCCGAGCAGTTCTTC
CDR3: CASSLDSRPEQFF

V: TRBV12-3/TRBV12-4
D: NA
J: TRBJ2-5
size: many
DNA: TGTGCCAGCAGTTTGACTAGTGATGGGACCCAGTACTTC
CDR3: CASSLTSDGTQYF

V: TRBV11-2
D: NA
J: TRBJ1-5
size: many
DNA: TGTGCCAGCAGCTCGGGGCTGGATCAGCCCCAGCATTTT
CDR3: CASSSGLDQPQHF

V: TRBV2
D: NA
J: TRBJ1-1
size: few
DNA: TGTGCCAGCAGTGACATTGAAGGGGAAGCTTTCTTT
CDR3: CASSDIEGEAFF

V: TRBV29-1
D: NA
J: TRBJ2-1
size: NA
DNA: TGCAGCGTACTAGGTAGCCATGAGCAGTTCTTC
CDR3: CSVLGSHEQFF

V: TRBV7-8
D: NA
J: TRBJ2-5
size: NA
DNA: TGTGCCAGCAGCCAGGGAGGGGGCGGGGAGACCCAGTACTTC
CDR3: CASSQGGGGETQYF

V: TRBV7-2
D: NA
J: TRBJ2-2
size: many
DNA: TGTGCCAGCAGCTTAGAGGTGGCCGGGGAGCTGTTTTTT
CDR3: CASSLEVAGELFF

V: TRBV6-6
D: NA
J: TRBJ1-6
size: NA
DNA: TGTGCCAGCAGTTACTCGATTCGGCTTACCGATTCACCCCTCCACTTT
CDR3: CASSYSIRLTDSPLHF

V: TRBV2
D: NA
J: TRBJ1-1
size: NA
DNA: TGTGCCAGCAAAGCAGAGAACACTGAAGCTTTCTTT
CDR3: CASKAENTEAFF